This TCR beta chain was captured in a study of tissue T cells after allogeneic stem cell transplantation. Findings and caveats of the study: The patient cohort was small and clinically heterogeneous, with limited sampling depth.

Measured with immunoSEQ multiplex PCR; TCRdb has only the in-frame clones, and not every one. The profile shows 45,000 to 50,000 clones, roughly 73% of them singletons. For this clone: The antigen is undetermined. Each gene name is a mouse one.

The sample taken for sequencing was sorted cells pooled from one or two spleens. The TCR sequence derives from a pool of C57BL/6 mice in good health.

The part of the CDR3 DNA that was read is TGTGCCAGCAGTGGGGACAAGAATAATTCGCCCCTCTAC. It encodes CASSGDKNNSPLY. The entire CDR3 reads CASSGDKNNSPLYF. The rearrangement joins TRBV13-1 to TRBJ1-6, with a possible D match to TRBD1 (6 bases). Read sequence stops 1 residue before the CDR3 end, and the germline J gene provides the missing end. TRBJ1-6 is treated as an ORF (open reading frame) with a function not yet certain. Germline V lookup: CDR1 NSHNY, CDR2 SYGAGN. V lost 3 bases, J lost 5 bases, and 9 bases lay in between. CDR3 length equals 14 residues.